The present T cell receptor (beta chain) was sequenced within a study of cytomegalovirus exposure and HLA in healthy donors. CDR3 length: 15 residues. V shed 6 bases, J shed 7 bases, and the junction held 11 bases outside the gene matches. The germline CDR1 and CDR2 sequences are SGHRS and YFSETQ. A multiplex PCR was run with 60 Vbeta primers and 13 Jbeta primers. Sequencing was performed with immunoSEQ multiplex PCR; in TCRdb, only in-frame clones are kept and a portion is missing. The repertoire has about 160,000 clones, around 69% of them found once; the top ten carry 1.3% to 1.5%. These donors counted as nominally healthy when sampled, but unrecorded immune exposures were likely.

Sequences were obtained from PBMCs. The chain joins TRBV5-1 to TRBJ2-5; TRBD2 matches at 11 bases. This clonotype was sampled from a man aged 60 to 69 in good health and CMV-seronegative. Written as DNA, the CDR3 is TGCGCCAGCAAAGAGACTAGCGGGGCCCTTGGGACCCAGTACTTC. Protein: CASKETSGALGTQYF.